A single sample is the source of the 32 T cell receptor beta chains below, sequenced in a study of shared clonotypes between healthy human individuals. Clones were sequenced by immunoSEQ multiplex PCR, and TCRdb holds only the in-frame ones, with some missing. The sample consists of some 2,500,000 clones, 85% to 95% of them appearing once. Sequenced sample: naive CD4+ T cells from PBMCs. This sample's subset: CD45RA+ positively selected. These receptors were obtained from a man between 18 and 29 years old in good health. Some clones in this sample may be carry-over from other donors' samples.

The gene calls are TRBV28 and TRBJ1-5; 8 bases map to TRBD1. The J segment lost 6 bases and the V segment lost 8 bases, leaving 9 bases of the junction unmatched. The length of the CDR3 is 14 residues. Germline CDR1 MDHEN, CDR2 SYDVKM. CDR3 DNA sequence: TGTGCCAGCGGTGGACAGGGAGGAATTCAGCCCCAGCATTTT. Encoded protein: CASGGQGGIQPQHF. Drawing the rest from reference TRBV28 and TRBJ1-5, the complete variable domain is DVKVTQSSRYLVKRTGEKVFLECVQDMDHENMFWYRQDPGLGLRLIYFSYDVKMKEKGDIPEGYSVSREKKERFSLILESASTNQTSMYLCASGGQGGIQPQHFGDGTRLSIL.

The V and J genes are TRBV29-1 and TRBJ2-5; D may correspond to TRBD1 or TRBD2 (5 bases each). Trimming removed 0 bases from V and 5 bases from J, with 19 bases in between. Looked up from germline, CDR1 is SQVTM and CDR2 is ANQGSEA. The CDR3 has 16 residues. DNA of the CDR3: TGCAGCGTTGAAGATGTTCAGGGAGTGTATCAGGAGACCCAGTACTTC. It encodes CSVEDVQGVYQETQYF.

The V gene is TRBV4-2, the J gene TRBJ2-7; D not resolved. The V end was cut by 3 bases, the J end by 4 bases, with 10 bases between. CDR1 is LGHNA, CDR2 YNFKEQ, per germline. There are 13 residues in the CDR3. CDR3: CASSQSDPYEQYF. CDR3 coding DNA: TGTGCCAGCAGCCAGTCAGACCCATACGAGCAGTACTTC.

V gene TRBV18 combines with J gene TRBJ2-7; 13 nucleotides line up with TRBD2. The length of the CDR3 is 16 residues. V lost 6 bases to trimming and J lost 3 bases; unmatched junction nucleotides: 8. The V gene's germline CDR1 is KGHSH and CDR2 LQKENI. Here the CDR3 reads CASSDKLAGGVYEQYF. The DNA for the CDR3 is TGTGCCAGCTCCGACAAACTAGCGGGAGGGGTCTACGAGCAGTACTTC.

The J gene is TRBJ2-7, the V gene TRBV10-3, with D perhaps matching TRBD1 (6 bases). Trimming took 0 bases from V and 1 from J, leaving 13 bases between them. From germline, CDR1 is ENHRY and CDR2 SYGVKD. The length of the CDR3 is 16 residues. In nucleotides, the CDR3 is TGTGCCATCAGTGAGTCGGGAACAGGGAGTTCCTACGAGCAGTACTTC. The encoded protein is CAISESGTGSSYEQYF.

The rearrangement uses TRBV6-1 and TRBJ1-5; 8 bases map to TRBD1. V lost 1 base to trimming and J lost 6 bases; unmatched junction nucleotides: 8. CDR3 length: 16 residues. Per germline, CDR1 MNHNS and CDR2 SASEGT. The CDR3 coding sequence is TGTGCCAGCAGTGAAGTCGGGGCAGGGGGCCGTCAGCCCCAGCATTTT. It specifies CASSEVGAGGRQPQHF.

The gene calls are TRBV28 and TRBJ1-1; D is ambiguous. V was pared by 7 bases and J by 3 bases, with 12 bases between. This CDR3 is built from 13 residues. Germline V CDR1 and CDR2: MDHEN, SYDVKM. DNA of the CDR3: TGTGCCAGCATCTTAAGGTCGGACACTGAAGCTTTCTTT. Amino acid sequence: CASILRSDTEAFF.

The V and J genes are TRBV7-2 and TRBJ2-6; D gene ambiguous. This CDR3 contains 17 residues. V was cut by 1 base and J by 0 bases, with 10 bases left in between. CDR1 SGHTA and CDR2 FQGNSA come from the germline V gene. The CDR3 reads CASSLEYRFSGANVLTF. CDR3 in DNA: TGTGCCAGCAGCTTAGAGTACCGTTTCTCTGGGGCCAACGTCCTGACTTTC.

The V and J genes are TRBV5-1 and TRBJ2-7; D call uncertain. Trimming removed 2 bases from V and 6 bases from J, with 21 bases in between. CDR1 is SGHRS and CDR2 is YFSETQ in the germline V gene. CDR3 length: 16 residues. The CDR3 loop reads CASSFRGTMDGFEQYF. The CDR3 nucleotides read TGCGCCAGCAGCTTTAGAGGTACAATGGACGGTTTCGAGCAGTACTTC.

About this clone itself: The identical CDR3 is also encoded by other nucleotide sequences in the sample. V usage is TRBV6-5 and J usage is TRBJ2-7; D remains unclear. Trimming took off 6 bases at V and 0 bases at J, with 12 bases between the two ends. Germline CDR1 and CDR2: MNHEY and SVGAGI. This CDR3 comprises 14 residues. In DNA form, the CDR3 reads TGTGCCAGCAGCCGCCGGACGGCCTCCTACGAGCAGTACTTC. This sequence encodes CASSRRTASYEQYF.

The genes are TRBV5-3 and TRBJ1-5; possible D gene TRBD1, 5 bases. TRBV5-3 is an ORF; its function is uncertain. Trimming left V 9 bases short and J 2 bases short, with 12 bases between. The CDR3 contains 13 residues. In DNA form, the CDR3 reads TGTGCCACCCCCGCGGGGGGCAATCAGCCCCAGCATTTT. Protein sequence: CATPAGGNQPQHF.

This clone has only one observation. The chain recombines TRBV7-9 with TRBJ2-7; no definite D call. CDR3 length: 11 residues. Trimming left V 5 bases short and J 4 bases short, with 6 bases between. CDR1 SEHNR and CDR2 FQNEAQ come from the germline V gene (reference sequence). The CDR3 DNA is TGTGCCAGCAGCCAGATATACGAGCAGTACTTC. Protein product: CASSQIYEQYF.

The rearrangement links TRBV2 to TRBJ2-1; 12 bases are a match to TRBD2. The CDR3 consists of 15 residues. After removal of 6 bases from V and 7 bases from J, the junction contained 7 bases not matched to a gene. Germline V CDR1 and CDR2: SNHLY, FYNNEI. The CDR3 is CASRELAGGVNEQFF. As DNA, the CDR3 is TGTGCCAGCAGGGAACTAGCGGGAGGTGTAAATGAGCAGTTCTTC.

The chain employs TRBV10-3 and TRBJ2-7; TRBD2 might be the D (5 bases). V lost 5 bases and J 4 bases, leaving 15 bases between the germline ends. The length of the CDR3 is 14 residues. Germline V CDR1 and CDR2: ENHRY, SYGVKD. CDR3 in DNA: TGTGCCATCAGTCCAGCCTCGCCGGGGTACGAGCAGTACTTC. Amino acid sequence: CAISPASPGYEQYF.

The genes are TRBV6-1 and TRBJ2-7, with 7 bases aligning to TRBD1. CDR1 is MNHNS and CDR2 is SASEGT in the germline V gene. This CDR3 is built from 11 residues. With V trimmed by 9 bases and J by 2 bases, 1 base remained unmatched. The CDR3 nucleotides read TGTGCCAGTGGACAGGCCTACGAGCAGTACTTC. It codes for CASGQAYEQYF.

This rearrangement joins TRBV6-5 to TRBJ2-1; 13 bases align to TRBD2. V shed 2 bases, J shed 5 bases, and the junction held 3 bases outside the gene matches. Germline V CDR1 and CDR2: MNHEY, SVGAGI. The CDR3 runs to 16 residues. Here the CDR3 DNA reads TGTGCCAGCAGTTACCGGACTAGCGGGAGACACAATGAGCAGTTCTTC. It specifies CASSYRTSGRHNEQFF.

The chain carries TRBV28 and TRBJ2-3; 7 bases agree with TRBD2. V was pared by 4 bases and J by 0 bases, with 7 bases of the junction left unmatched. CDR1 is MDHEN and CDR2 is SYDVKM in the germline V gene. The CDR3 runs to 16 residues. The CDR3 nucleotides read TGTGCCAGCAGTTGGACGGGACTATCTAGCACAGATACGCAGTATTTT. Protein sequence: CASSWTGLSSTDTQYF.

This chain connects TRBV7-8 to TRBJ2-7; 7 bases line up with TRBD1. The V segment lost 2 bases and the J segment 0 bases; nucleotides outside the gene matches: 7. This CDR3 spans 16 amino acids. Germline V gene data show CDR1 as SGHVS and CDR2 as FQNEAQ. As DNA, the CDR3 is TGTGCCAGCAGCTTATTGTGGGACAGTAGCTCCTACGAGCAGTACTTC. This translates into CASSLLWDSSSYEQYF.

V and J are TRBV5-1 and TRBJ2-7; D might be TRBD2 (6 bases). The CDR3 is made up of 13 amino acids. Germline CDR1 and CDR2: SGHRS and YFSETQ. V lost 4 bases, J lost 6 bases, and 14 bases lay in between. CDR3 nucleotides: TGCGCCAGCAGCCGTACTAGCATCAGCGAGCAGTACTTC. Translation gives CASSRTSISEQYF.

V and J are TRBV5-6 and TRBJ2-5, with D maybe TRBD2 (5 bases). CDR1 is SGHDT, CDR2 YYEEEE, per germline. The CDR3 is made up of 15 amino acids. Between the trimmed V and J ends, which lost 0 bases and 7 bases, there was a span of 16 bases. Written as DNA, the CDR3 is TGTGCCAGCAGCTTGGTGGGAGAGACTCACGCGACCCAGTACTTC. Its translation: CASSLVGETHATQYF.

The chain uses TRBV28 and TRBJ2-1; 7 bases line up with TRBD2. The CDR3 is 16 residues long. V shed 7 bases and J 4 bases; nucleotides not matched to a gene: 13. Per germline, CDR1 MDHEN and CDR2 SYDVKM. The CDR3 nucleotides are TGTGCCAGCAATGTAGCGGGCCGGATTAAATACAATGAGCAGTTCTTC. It yields the protein CASNVAGRIKYNEQFF. The variable domain in full, completed from reference TRBV28 and TRBJ2-1, reads DVKVTQSSRYLVKRTGEKVFLECVQDMDHENMFWYRQDPGLGLRLIYFSYDVKMKEKGDIPEGYSVSREKKERFSLILESASTNQTSMYLCASNVAGRIKYNEQFFGPGTRLTVL.

CDR3 coding DNA: TGTGCCAGCTCACCACAGGACGGCCACTATGGCTACACCTTC. Translated: CASSPQDGHYGYTF. V and J are TRBV18 and TRBJ1-2, with D uncertain. CDR1 is KGHSH, CDR2 LQKENI, per germline. V lost 1 base and J 3 bases, leaving 9 bases between the germline ends. The CDR3 is 14 residues long.

CDR3 amino acids: CASSSDLANTEAFF. In nucleotides, the CDR3 is TGTGCCAGCAGCTCTGATTTGGCGAACACTGAAGCTTTCTTT. This chain uses TRBV7-2 with TRBJ1-1; no firm D call. This CDR3 region has 14 residues. Germline V CDR1 and CDR2: SGHTA, FQGNSA. The ends were cut back, 4 bases at V and 1 base at J, with 10 bases in the middle.

This clone was picked up one time. The chain is built from TRBV9 and TRBJ2-7, with 9 bases that match TRBD1. The CDR3 runs 13 residues. Trimming cost V 4 bases and J 5 bases; bases outside gene matches: 4. Germline V gene data show CDR1 as SGDLS and CDR2 as YYNGEE. The CDR3 coding sequence is TGTGCCAGCAGCTGGGACAGGGAGGACGAGCAGTACTTC. Amino acid sequence: CASSWDREDEQYF.

The rearrangement joins TRBV19 to TRBJ2-3; 8 nucleotides align to TRBD2. There are 15 residues in the CDR3. J lost 3 bases, V lost 4 bases, and 6 bases had no gene match. Germline lookup yields CDR1 LNHDA and CDR2 SQIVND (reference sequence). CDR3 nucleotide sequence: TGTGCCAGTAGTACCCAAGCGGGAGTAACAGATACGCAGTATTTT. Protein product: CASSTQAGVTDTQYF.

This chain connects TRBV5-1 to TRBJ2-7; D might be TRBD2 (5 bases). Trimming removed 2 bases from V and 2 bases from J, with 11 bases in between. Germline V gene data show CDR1 as SGHRS and CDR2 as YFSETQ. The CDR3 is made up of 14 amino acids. The CDR3 nucleotides read TGCGCCAGCAGCTTACTAGAACGGGCCTACGAGCAGTACTTC. Translation: CASSLLERAYEQYF.

The rearrangement joins TRBV18 to TRBJ1-4; 8 bases map to TRBD1. Per germline, CDR1 KGHSH and CDR2 LQKENI. V was pared by 6 bases and J by 8 bases, with 14 bases of the junction left unmatched. The CDR3 runs to 16 residues. The CDR3 sequence: CASSQSQGALTEKLFF. Here the CDR3 DNA reads TGTGCCAGCTCGCAGAGCCAGGGGGCCCTTACAGAAAAACTGTTTTTT.

This clone was picked up one time. The CDR3 reads CASSKVGALAEGASNQPQHF. As DNA, the CDR3 is TGTGCCAGCAGCAAAGTCGGGGCCTTGGCGGAGGGGGCTAGCAATCAGCCCCAGCATTTT. This sequence joins TRBV21-1 and TRBJ1-5; the D segment call TRBD1 is taken from the table without a DNA check. TRBV21-1 is a known pseudogene. The CDR3 contains 20 residues.

The V and J genes are TRBV5-1 and TRBJ2-1, with 10 bases matching TRBD2. Germline lookup yields CDR1 SGHRS and CDR2 YFSETQ. V was clipped by 2 bases and J by 9 bases; unmatched bases: 11. This CDR3 has 16 amino acids. In DNA, the CDR3 is TGCGCCAGCAGCTTTGGCGGGCTAGCGGGGGTCGGTGAGCAGTTCTTC. Translation: CASSFGGLAGVGEQFF.

V usage is TRBV7-3 and J usage is TRBJ2-7, with 10 bases identical to TRBD1. There are 14 residues in the CDR3. Germline CDR1 reads SGHTA; CDR2 reads FQGTGA. V lost 6 bases to trimming and J lost 3 bases; unmatched junction nucleotides: 5. Here the CDR3 reads CASSHGTGVYEQYF. CDR3 in DNA: TGTGCCAGCAGTCACGGGACAGGGGTCTACGAGCAGTACTTC. The full variable domain, completed using reference TRBV7-3 and TRBJ2-7, is GAGVSQTPSNKVTEKGKYVELRCDPISGHTALYWYRQSLGQGPEFLIYFQGTGAADDSGLPNDRFFAVRPEGSVSTLKIQRTERGDSAVYLCASSHGTGVYEQYFGPGTRLTVT.

The V gene is TRBV6-5, the J gene TRBJ1-1; D is ambiguous. V was trimmed by 8 bases and J by 1 base, leaving 14 bases between them. The germline V gene has CDR1 MNHEY and CDR2 SVGAGI. The CDR3 has 14 amino acids. The DNA of the CDR3 is TGTGCCAGCCGAGTCCATCATGGGAACACTGAAGCTTTCTTT. Protein: CASRVHHGNTEAFF.

Only one count was recorded for this clone. Other DNA sequences in the sample encode the same CDR3. This chain links TRBV18 with TRBJ2-7, with no clear D. Trimming stripped 0 bases from V and 4 bases from J, with 7 bases between. Germline V gene lookup returns CDR1 KGHSH and CDR2 LQKENI. CDR3 length equals 13 residues. CDR3 amino acids: CASSPPSRYEQYF. The CDR3 region has the DNA TGTGCCAGCTCACCACCGAGCCGTTACGAGCAGTACTTC.